The 23 T cell receptor beta chains in this list originate from one sample, sequenced in a study of shared clonotypes between healthy human individuals. Terminally differentiated effector memory CD45RA+ cells were left out of the naive CD8 fraction, which was CD45RO-negative and positively selected for CCR7. The assay was immunoSEQ multiplex PCR, and TCRdb's table has in-frame clones only and misses some. The sample includes about 2.2 million clones, 93% seen only once; the top ten take about 1.7%. The sequenced sample consisted of naive CD8+ T cells from PBMCs. Receptors originate from a young man in good health. Some clones in this sample may be carry-over from other donors' samples.

This clone came up once. This chain links TRBV7-2 with TRBJ1-3; 7 bases match TRBD1. Germline lookup yields CDR1 SGHTA and CDR2 FQGNSA. The length of the CDR3 is 14 residues. After removal of 5 bases from V and 4 bases from J, the junction contained 5 bases not matched to a gene. The CDR3 DNA reads as TGTGCCAGCAGCATGACAGGGATCGGAAACACCATATATTTT. Protein product: CASSMTGIGNTIYF.

The gene calls are TRBV28 and TRBJ2-2; weak D call: TRBD1 (5 bases). The V end lost 6 bases, the J end lost 2 bases, and 10 bases lay between the germline ends. The CDR3 is 14 amino acids. Germline V gene sequence: CDR1 MDHEN, CDR2 SYDVKM. The CDR3 here is CASRLDRNTGELFF. The CDR3 DNA follows: TGTGCCAGCAGGCTAGACAGAAACACCGGGGAGCTGTTTTTT.

This rearrangement joins TRBV11-2 to TRBJ1-5; D unresolved. The CDR3 is made up of 15 amino acids. Germline values: CDR1 SGHAT, CDR2 FQNNGV. V lost 3 bases, J lost 1 base, and 10 bases lay in between. The CDR3 spells CASSLGQPSNQPQHF. DNA for the CDR3: TGTGCCAGCAGCTTGGGTCAACCGAGCAATCAGCCCCAGCATTTT.

This chain connects TRBV30 to TRBJ1-4, with D tentatively TRBD1 (6 bases). CDR3 length: 14 amino acids. Looked up from germline, CDR1 is GTSNPN and CDR2 is SVGIG (reference sequence). V dropped 4 bases and J dropped 8 bases, with 17 bases sitting between them. Here the CDR3 reads CAWMDWDTGEKLFF. As DNA, the CDR3 is TGTGCCTGGATGGACTGGGACACTGGGGAAAAACTGTTTTTT.

This clone was picked up one time. At the DNA level, this CDR3 is encoded by other sequences in the same sample as well. The V gene is TRBV28, the J gene TRBJ2-2; weak D call: TRBD2 (6 bases). This CDR3 contains 14 residues. Trimming removed 1 base at V and 4 bases at J, with 7 bases between. Germline CDR1 reads MDHEN; CDR2 reads SYDVKM. The CDR3 DNA is TGTGCCAGCAGTTTATCGCGGGGCACCGGGGAGCTGTTTTTT. Its translation is CASSLSRGTGELFF.

The chain combines TRBV6-1 with TRBJ2-3, with a possible D match to TRBD2 (7 bases). The V gene lost 4 bases and the J gene lost 2 bases, with 16 bases spanning the gap. Germline CDR1 is MNHNS and CDR2 is SASEGT. The CDR3 runs to 16 residues. The CDR3, as DNA: TGTGCCAGCAGTGCGGGGGTCCGGGGGGCCACAGATACGCAGTATTTT. Its protein product is CASSAGVRGATDTQYF.

The gene calls are TRBV28 and TRBJ2-1; 9 bases agree with TRBD2. Germline values: CDR1 MDHEN, CDR2 SYDVKM. The CDR3 totals 15 residues. V trimming: 4 bases; J trimming: 8 bases; junction bases outside the gene matches: 9. The CDR3 reads CASSSTSGRFDEQFF. CDR3 nucleotides: TGTGCCAGCAGTTCGACTAGCGGACGCTTCGATGAGCAGTTCTTC.

The chain employs TRBV4-3 and TRBJ2-3; 14 bases align to TRBD2. The trim removed 0 bases at V and 4 bases at J, leaving 9 bases unmatched. The germline V gene encodes CDR1 LGHNA and CDR2 YSLEER. The CDR3 has 19 residues. DNA of the CDR3: TGCGCCAGCAGCCAAGATAGGGGACTAGCGGGAGTGTGGGCAGATACGCAGTATTTT. Protein: CASSQDRGLAGVWADTQYF.

This sequence joins TRBV7-2 and TRBJ2-1; 11 bases are shared with TRBD2. The CDR3 totals 13 residues. V dropped 5 bases and J dropped 14; count of bases not matched to a gene: 8. Germline CDR1 SGHTA, CDR2 FQGNSA. CDR3 region: CASSALAGVLKFF. The CDR3 region has the DNA TGTGCCAGCAGCGCACTAGCGGGAGTCTTGAAGTTCTTC.

About this clone itself: Other DNA sequences in the sample encode the same CDR3. The chain carries TRBV27 and TRBJ2-1; unclear D gene. The CDR3 has 13 residues. V dropped 4 bases and J dropped 4 bases, with 8 bases sitting between them. CDR1 MNHEY and CDR2 SMNVEV come from the germline V gene (reference sequence). The CDR3 region is CASSSASYNEQFF. In DNA, the CDR3 is TGTGCCAGCAGTTCCGCCAGTTACAATGAGCAGTTCTTC.

This chain links TRBV5-4 with TRBJ2-3, with TRBD2 matching over 7 bases. Germline trimming cut 4 bases from V and 5 bases from J; bases unmatched to any gene: 13. The length of the CDR3 is 16 residues. Germline CDR1 reads SGHNT; CDR2 reads YYREEE (reference sequence). The CDR3 nucleotides are TGTGCCAGCAGCGAACCGGGACTACTCGAGAGAGATACGCAGTATTTT. Translating gives CASSEPGLLERDTQYF.

The chain has TRBV5-5 and TRBJ2-1; D is unclear. V was clipped by 1 base and J by 2 bases, with 16 bases between them. This CDR3 spans 17 amino acids. In germline, CDR1 is SGHKS, CDR2 YYEKEE (reference sequence). The CDR3 coding sequence is TGTGCCAGCAGCTTGTACACAGCTGGGTGGCCCTACAATGAGCAGTTCTTC. It codes for CASSLYTAGWPYNEQFF.

The chain carries TRBV2 and TRBJ2-5; D unresolved. This CDR3 region has 14 residues. V was clipped by 8 bases and J by 11 bases, with 24 bases between them. CDR1 and CDR2 from the germline V gene are SNHLY and FYNNEI. The CDR3 nucleotides are TGTGCCAGCCCCGCCCCGGGCCCAGAAGATGAGCAGTACTTC. Protein product: CASPAPGPEDEQYF. The full variable domain, rest sourced from reference TRBV2 and TRBJ2-5, is EPEVTQTPSHQVTQMGQEVILRCVPISNHLYFYWYRQILGQKVEFLVSFYNNEISEKSEIFDDQFSVERPDGSNFTLKIRSTKLEDSAMYFCASPAPGPEDEQYFGPGTRLLVL.

Of note for this clone: In the same sample, other DNA sequences code for this CDR3. The V gene is TRBV19, the J gene TRBJ2-5, with a tentative D call TRBD1 (6 bases). The V and J ends lost 2 bases and 0 bases respectively, with 10 bases between them. The CDR3 covers 15 residues. CDR1 is LNHDA and CDR2 is SQIVND in the germline V gene (reference sequence). The CDR3 DNA sequence: TGTGCCAGTAGTATAAGGGACACCCACCAAGAGACCCAGTACTTC. The encoded protein is CASSIRDTHQETQYF.

The V call is TRBV28, the J call TRBJ2-7, with a possible D match to TRBD1 (6 bases). This CDR3 is 12 amino acids long. Trimming cost V 4 bases and J 6 bases, with 10 bases left between them. From germline, CDR1 is MDHEN and CDR2 SYDVKM. The CDR3 nucleotides are TGTGCCAGCAGTTCGACAGGTATCGAGCAGTACTTC. Translating gives CASSSTGIEQYF. The variable domain in full, completed from reference TRBV28 and TRBJ2-7, reads DVKVTQSSRYLVKRTGEKVFLECVQDMDHENMFWYRQDPGLGLRLIYFSYDVKMKEKGDIPEGYSVSREKKERFSLILESASTNQTSMYLCASSSTGIEQYFGPGTRLTVT.

The rearrangement links TRBV7-3 to TRBJ2-3; D may be TRBD1 (5 bases). V lost 4 bases, J lost 4 bases, and 12 bases lay in between. CDR1 is SGHTA and CDR2 is FQGTGA in the germline V gene. The CDR3 runs 14 residues. In DNA, the CDR3 is TGTGCCAGCAGCTACAAAGGGGCCGCAGATACGCAGTATTTT. The encoded protein is CASSYKGAADTQYF.

This chain joins TRBV6-6 and TRBJ2-3, with 11 bases fitting TRBD2. J gave up 2 bases and V 7 bases, and 5 bases lay outside the gene matches. The germline gives CDR1 MNHNY, CDR2 SVGAGI (reference sequence). The CDR3 runs 15 residues. The CDR3 DNA reads as TGTGCCAGCATTTGGACTAGCGGGTTCACAGATACGCAGTATTTT. Its translation: CASIWTSGFTDTQYF.

The J gene is TRBJ1-2, the V gene TRBV9; 7 bases agree with TRBD1. The CDR3 sequence is 17 residues long. CDR1 is SGDLS, CDR2 YYNGEE, per germline. J gave up 4 bases and V 3 bases, and 15 bases lay outside the gene matches. In DNA, the CDR3 is TGTGCCAGCAGCGCGCCAAGGGTGGAGACAGGGTTCTATGGCTACACCTTC. As protein: CASSAPRVETGFYGYTF.

CDR3 DNA: TGTGCCAGCAGCGGGACAGGGGCGTATGACGAGCAGTACTTC. It translates to CASSGTGAYDEQYF. The chain uses TRBV7-9 and TRBJ2-7, with 10 bases identical to TRBD1. The CDR3 covers 14 residues. In germline, CDR1 is SEHNR, CDR2 FQNEAQ (reference sequence). V shed 5 bases, J shed 5 bases, and the junction held 6 bases outside the gene matches. The complete variable domain, with remaining parts taken from reference TRBV7-9 and TRBJ2-7, reads DTGVSQNPRHKITKRGQNVTFRCDPISEHNRLYWYRQTLGQGPEFLTYFQNEAQLEKSRLLSDRFSAERPKGSFSTLEIQRTEQGDSAMYLCASSGTGAYDEQYFGPGTRLTVT.

CDR3 region: CAWSEGSHDEQYF. CDR3 sequence (DNA): TGTGCCTGGAGTGAAGGCTCCCACGACGAGCAGTACTTC. The chain joins TRBV30 to TRBJ2-7; no clear D. The length of the CDR3 is 13 residues. The germline gives CDR1 GTSNPN, CDR2 SVGIG (reference sequence). The ends were cut back, 1 base at V and 5 bases at J, with 12 bases in the middle.

The genes are TRBV5-1 and TRBJ2-1, with TRBD1 identical over 10 bases. The CDR3 consists of 15 residues. The trim removed 0 bases at V and 7 bases at J, leaving 4 bases unmatched. Germline V gene sequence: CDR1 SGHRS, CDR2 YFSETQ. The CDR3 is CASSLVGQGSNEQFF. The DNA of the CDR3 is TGCGCCAGCAGCTTGGTGGGACAGGGGTCGAATGAGCAGTTCTTC. Combining the CDR3 with reference TRBV5-1 and TRBJ2-1 gives the whole variable domain KAGVTQTPRYLIKTRGQQVTLSCSPISGHRSVSWYQQTPGQGLQFLFEYFSETQRNKGNFPGRFSGRQFSNSRSEMNVSTLELGDSALYLCASSLVGQGSNEQFFGPGTRLTVL.

This chain links TRBV7-9 with TRBJ2-7; D ambiguous. The germline CDR1 and CDR2 sequences are SEHNR and FQNEAQ (reference sequence). This CDR3 has 12 residues. The germline V and J ends were trimmed by 5 bases and 7 bases, with 12 bases remaining between them. This chain's CDR3 is CASSGVRWEQYF. The DNA of the CDR3 is TGTGCCAGCAGCGGGGTCCGGTGGGAGCAGTACTTC.

The chain employs TRBV27 and TRBJ1-1, with D possibly TRBD1 on 5 matching bases. CDR1 is MNHEY, CDR2 SMNVEV, per germline (reference sequence). The CDR3 is made up of 15 amino acids. V lost 0 bases to trimming and J lost 5 bases, with 13 bases between them. The CDR3 spells CASSLSPWDVTEAFF. CDR3 bases: TGTGCCAGCAGTTTATCGCCATGGGACGTGACTGAAGCTTTCTTT.